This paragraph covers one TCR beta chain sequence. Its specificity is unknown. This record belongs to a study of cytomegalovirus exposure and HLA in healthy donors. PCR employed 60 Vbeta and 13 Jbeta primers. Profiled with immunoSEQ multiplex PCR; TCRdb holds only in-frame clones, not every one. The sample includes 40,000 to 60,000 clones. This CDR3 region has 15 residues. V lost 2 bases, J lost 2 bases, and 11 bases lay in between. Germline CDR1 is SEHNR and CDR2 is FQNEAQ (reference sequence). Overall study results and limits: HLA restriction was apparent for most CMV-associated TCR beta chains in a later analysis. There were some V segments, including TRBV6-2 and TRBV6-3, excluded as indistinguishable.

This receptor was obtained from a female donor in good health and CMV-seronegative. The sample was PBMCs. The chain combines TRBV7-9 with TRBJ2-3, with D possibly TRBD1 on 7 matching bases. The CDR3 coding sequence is TGTGCCAGCAGCTTAAGACAGGGACTCACAGATACGCAGTATTTT. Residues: CASSLRQGLTDTQYF.